The 3 T cell receptor beta chains below were found in one sample sequenced in a study of blood T cell repertoires in COVID-19. Profiling relied on immunoSEQ multiplex PCR, and the TCRdb table lists in-frame clones only, not all of them. In the table there are around 130,000 clones, under 85% of which are singletons. Sample: peripheral blood. The origin of the receptors is a woman aged 55-69 years with acute or convalescent COVID-19.

The V call is TRBV18, the J call TRBJ1-1; the D gene is possibly TRBD1 (5 bases). Trimming removed 0 bases from V and 5 bases from J, with 13 bases in between. Germline V lookup: CDR1 KGHSH, CDR2 LQKENI. This CDR3 is 15 amino acids long. The chain's CDR3 is CASSPPQGAGTEAFF. The DNA of the CDR3 is TGTGCCAGCTCACCACCTCAGGGAGCGGGTACTGAAGCTTTCTTT.

The chain's CDR3 is CASSYRETNYGYTF. The CDR3 nucleotides read TGTGCCAGCAGTTATAGGGAGACTAACTATGGCTACACCTTC. The chain combines TRBV6-5 with TRBJ1-2; D is undetermined. The CDR3 totals 14 residues. Germline lookup yields CDR1 MNHEY and CDR2 SVGAGI. V dropped 3 bases and J dropped 0 bases, with 8 bases sitting between them.

The chain links TRBV6-5 to TRBJ1-1; no definite D call. Germline values: CDR1 MNHEY, CDR2 SVGAGI. Between the trimmed V and J ends, which lost 6 bases and 1 base, there was a span of 15 bases. CDR3 length: 15 amino acids. The chain's CDR3 is CASRIAGYGNTEAFF. CDR3 sequence (DNA): TGTGCCAGCAGAATCGCGGGGTACGGGAACACTGAAGCTTTCTTT.